Following are 9 T cell receptor beta chains from one sample sequenced in a study of blood T cells in healthy people across ages (dated by TCRdb to the mid-2010s). The method behind the library was 5' RACE. Sequenced using an Illumina HiSeq 2500. A second PCR of roughly 6 to 11 cycles was run with a J-beta primer mix and a sample-barcoded 5' primer. TCRdb's own reprocessing of the public reads used fastp at Q25 and MiXCR and kept productive beta chains. CDR3 protein duplicates are merged, each entry listing the most common genes and DNA. This sample is represented by hundreds of thousands of distinct CDR3 sequences; 25% of them were singletons. The ten largest clones represent more than 8% of the sample. The sample was also reused in another study, on T cells of mothers and their children.

Material: blood. These receptors all come from a boy aged 5-17 years in good health.

On this clonotype: The junction shows a germline mismatch at one end, possibly a read error. V is TRBV3-1 and J is TRBJ2-3; a possible D gene is TRBD2 (6 bases). The CDR3 is 15 amino acids. Germline CDR1 reads LGHDT; CDR2 reads YNNKEL (reference sequence). CDR3 residues: CAGSQPGLLTDTQYF. CDR3 nucleotides: TGTGCCGGCAGCCAACCGGGACTTCTCACAGATACGCAGTATTTT.

V gene TRBV4-1 combines with J gene TRBJ2-5; 10 nucleotides align to TRBD1. The tail of the sequence fits TRBJ2-7 better, so the J call may be wrong. Germline V gene lookup returns CDR1 MGHRA and CDR2 YSYEKL. This CDR3 has 15 amino acids. CDR3 sequence: CASSYDRGRIYEQYF. In DNA, the CDR3 is TGCGCCAGCAGCTACGACAGGGGGCGCATCTACGAGCAGTACTTC.

This clonotype was seen only a few times. The gene calls are TRBV10-3 and TRBJ2-7; a possible D gene is TRBD1 (6 bases). CDR1 is ENHRY, CDR2 SYGVKD, per germline. The length of the CDR3 is 14 residues. V was trimmed by 1 base and J by 2 bases, leaving 9 bases between them. This chain's CDR3 is CAISEYRDTYEQYF. CDR3 bases: TGTGCCATCAGTGAGTATAGGGACACCTACGAGCAGTACTTC.

The chain links TRBV20-1 to TRBJ2-7; 10 bases fit TRBD2. The CDR3 covers 14 residues. Germline CDR1 DFQATT, CDR2 SNEGSKA (reference sequence). The V gene end was trimmed by 3 bases and the J gene end by 4 bases; junction bases not matched to a gene: 6. This chain's CDR3 is CSASQRGGGYEQYF. The CDR3 coding sequence is TGCAGTGCTAGCCAGCGGGGGGGCGGGTACGAGCAGTACTTC.

This clonotype was picked up a small number of times. The V gene is TRBV15, the J gene TRBJ2-5; D might be TRBD1 (6 bases). This CDR3 contains 16 residues. Germline V lookup: CDR1 LNHNV, CDR2 YYDKDF (reference sequence). The germline V and J ends were trimmed by 0 bases and 4 bases, with 15 bases remaining between them. The CDR3 loop is CATSRDRGQGLETQYF. CDR3 DNA: TGTGCCACCAGCAGAGATAGAGGGCAGGGGCTAGAGACCCAGTACTTC. Combining the CDR3 with reference TRBV15 and TRBJ2-5 gives the whole variable domain DAMVIQNPRYQVTQFGKPVTLSCSQTLNHNVMYWYQQKSSQAPKLLFHYYDKDFNNEADTPDNFQSRRPNTSFCFLDIRSPGLGDTAMYLCATSRDRGQGLETQYFGPGTRLLVL.

The J gene is TRBJ2-5, the V gene TRBV10-2, with 7 bases matching TRBD1. Trimming at V came to 0 bases and at J to 4 bases, leaving 5 bases not matched to a gene. CDR1 and CDR2 (germline): WSHSY, SAAADI. The CDR3 has 15 amino acids. Written as DNA, the CDR3 is TGCGCCAGCAGTGAGTCGGACAGGCCCAGAGAGACCCAGTACTTC. Amino acids: CASSESDRPRETQYF.

This chain joins TRBV6-1 and TRBJ2-3, with no clear D. Germline assignment: CDR1 MNHNS and CDR2 SASEGT. V was clipped by 4 bases and J by 2 bases, with 22 bases between them. This CDR3 spans 18 amino acids. The CDR3 protein is CASSGTSLDVPLTDTQYF. The CDR3 DNA sequence: TGTGCCAGCAGTGGTACATCCCTAGACGTCCCGCTCACAGATACGCAGTATTTT.

The table lists this clonotype with a few counts. The rearrangement uses TRBV24-1 and TRBJ2-2; D unresolved. Germline V gene lookup returns CDR1 KGHDR and CDR2 SFDVKD. V shed 2 bases and J shed 8 bases, with 5 bases lying between them. CDR3 length: 12 amino acids. The CDR3 region has the DNA TGTGCCACCAGTGATTCCAAGGGGGAGCTGTTTTTT. Its translation: CATSDSKGELFF.

The J gene is TRBJ1-1, the V gene TRBV10-2; D may be TRBD1 (5 bases). V shed 4 bases and J shed 6 bases, with 12 bases lying between them. The germline V gene encodes CDR1 WSHSY and CDR2 SAAADI. This CDR3 spans 13 amino acids. The CDR3 region is CASSGGPEAEAFF. Written as DNA, the CDR3 is TGCGCCAGCAGTGGGGGACCGGAGGCTGAAGCTTTCTTT.